The clone carrying this TCR beta chain was counted a few times. Its antigen is still unknown. Germline V gene data show CDR1 as SQVTM and CDR2 as ANQGSEA. The ends lost 7 bases at V and 5 bases at J; junction bases unmatched: 9. This CDR3 has 13 residues. TCRdb ran MiXCR on the 5' RACE reads and lists one entry per CDR3 protein. The top ten clones hold around 0.98% of a sample with some 660,000 distinct CDR3 sequences, around 8.6% of them seen once. These data originate in a study of identical twins. Study-wide results and limits: A lower insertion count was a feature of abundant cord blood beta clonotypes, with no such feature in memory repertoires.

The same data also went into a second study, on yellow fever vaccine responses in identical twins.

The rearrangement joins TRBV29-1 to TRBJ2-5; 8 positions match TRBD1. This TCR derives from a young woman in good health. Material: PBMCs. CDR3 DNA: TGCAGCGCCAGGGGGCAGGTGTGGGAGACCCAGTACTTC. The encoded protein is CSARGQVWETQYF.